These T cell receptor beta chains were read from a single sample in a study of pediatric ulcerative colitis. The protocol was immunoSEQ multiplex PCR, while the TCRdb copy is restricted to in-frame clones and leaves out a portion. The data hold tens of thousands of clones, with 77% observed a single time. The specimen was blood. Receptor source: a boy younger than 18 with moderate ulcerative colitis. Both conserved end residues are part of each CDR3. A D gene is named only where the DNA matches it firmly. Only part of the rows carry a size: once, few, many, or a class if the clone is expanded.

j_call clone_size v_call d_call cdr3_nt cdr3_aa
TRBJ2-5 . TRBV18 . TGTGCCAGCTCAGCCTGGGACCAGCAAGAGACCCAGTACTTC CASSAWDQQETQYF
TRBJ2-7 . TRBV5-1 TRBD1 TGCGCCAGCAGTGTCAGGGGGCTGTACGAGCAGTACTTC CASSVRGLYEQYF
TRBJ1-4 . TRBV9 . TGTGCCAGCAGCATAGGGGCTTCGAGAACTAATGAAAAACTGTTTTTT CASSIGASRTNEKLFF
TRBJ1-3 . TRBV7-2 . TGTGCCAGCAGTCAACATAGGTCTGGAAACACCATATATTTT CASSQHRSGNTIYF
TRBJ1-2 . TRBV30 . TGTGCCTGGAGTCTATCGGGGGCTGGGGGCTACACCTTC CAWSLSGAGGYTF
TRBJ1-3 . TRBV11-2 . TGTGCCAGCAGCTTAGATACACAGGGAGTTTTGCCTGGAAACACCATATATTTT CASSLDTQGVLPGNTIYF
TRBJ2-1 few TRBV30 . TGTGCCTGGATGGTTGCCTACAATGAGCAGTTCTTC CAWMVAYNEQFF
TRBJ2-2 . TRBV4-1 TRBD2 TGCGCCAGCAGCCAAATCCACCCTAGCGGCACCGGGGAGCTGTTTTTT CASSQIHPSGTGELFF
TRBJ2-7 . TRBV5-1 . TGCGCCAGCAGCTTCGGAGCCTACGAGCAGTACTTC CASSFGAYEQYF
TRBJ2-3 . TRBV4-3 TRBD2 TGCGCCAGCAGCCAGCGGGCGGGGGTTTTCACAGATACGCAGTATTTT CASSQRAGVFTDTQYF
TRBJ2-7 . TRBV11-2 . TGTGCCAGCAGCTTAGATGGGGGGAATTCCCCCTACGAGCAGTACTTC CASSLDGGNSPYEQYF
TRBJ2-6 . TRBV7-8 . TGTGCCAGCAGCTTAGTGTTCCCCGAATCCGGGGCCAACGTCCTGACTTTC CASSLVFPESGANVLTF
TRBJ2-7 . TRBV27 TRBD2 TGTGCCAGCAGTCCACTAGCGGGAGCCTCCTACGAGCAGTACTTC CASSPLAGASYEQYF
TRBJ1-2 few TRBV7-9 . TGTGCCAGCAGCCGAACATCCCAGCTAGCTTTCTATGGCTACACCTTC CASSRTSQLAFYGYTF
TRBJ2-3 . TRBV29-1 . TGCAGCGTTGCTTCGGATACAACGCAGTATTTT CSVASDTTQYF